A selection of T cell receptor beta chains follows, all from one sample in a study of radiotherapy plus CTLA-4 blockade in lung cancer. Sequenced by immunoSEQ multiplex PCR; TCRdb stores in-frame clones only, minus some. In the table there are about 78,000 clones, about 87% of which are singletons. Sequencing was performed on peripheral blood, taken from a patient treated with radiotherapy plus ipilimumab. These receptor sequences come from a human donor with non-small cell lung cancer who had stable disease on radiotherapy plus ipilimumab. CDR3s include the opening cysteine and the closing phenylalanine or tryptophan. D genes are given only for firm matches. Only some rows state a clone size, as once, few, many or a class for expanded clones.

d_call	clone_size	v_call	j_call	cdr3_nt	cdr3_aa
TRBD2	NA	TRBV28	TRBJ2-5	TGTGCCAGCAGTCGTCCGGGACTAGCGGGACTGGAGACCCAGTACTTC	CASSRPGLAGLETQYF
TRBD1	NA	TRBV5-8	TRBJ1-5	TGTGCCAGCACGGGACAGGGAGTTCAGCCCCAGCATTTT	CASTGQGVQPQHF
NA	NA	TRBV18	TRBJ2-5	TGTGCCAGCTCACCACCGCTACGAGCTGGGGAGACCCAGTACTTC	CASSPPLRAGETQYF
NA	NA	TRBV5-4	TRBJ2-1	TGTGCCAGCAGCTTGGTCGGGCCCCGTGGCAATGAGCAGTTCTTC	CASSLVGPRGNEQFF
TRBD2	once	TRBV19	TRBJ2-3	TGTGCCAGTAGGGTAGCGGGAGATACGCAGTATTTT	CASRVAGDTQYF
TRBD2	once	TRBV7-3	TRBJ2-5	TGTGCCAGCAGGAAAGGACTAGCGGACAAAGAGACCCAGTACTTC	CASRKGLADKETQYF
NA	once	TRBV10-1	TRBJ2-3	TGCGCCAGCAGTGCCTCGACAGCGAGCACAGATACGCAGTATTTT	CASSASTASTDTQYF
NA	NA	TRBV27	TRBJ1-5	TGTGCCAGCAGTCCCCCCAATCAGCCCCAGCATTTT	CASSPPNQPQHF
NA	NA	TRBV11-1	TRBJ2-5	TGTGCCAGCAGCTCCATCGGGGTTATGAAGACCCAGTACTTC	CASSSIGVMKTQYF
TRBD1	NA	TRBV5-6	TRBJ2-5	TGTGCCAGCAGCTCGGACAGGGAGACCCAGTACTTC	CASSSDRETQYF
NA	NA	TRBV28	TRBJ2-7	TGTGCCAGCAGGACCGGGACTGTACCCTACGAGCAGTACTTC	CASRTGTVPYEQYF
NA	NA	TRBV29-1	TRBJ1-4	TGCAGCGTTGAACCTGCCGGATCAACTAATGAAAAACTGTTTTTT	CSVEPAGSTNEKLFF
NA	NA	TRBV27	TRBJ2-5	TGTGCCAGCTCAGGGGCGGGGCAAGAGACCCAGTACTTC	CASSGAGQETQYF
NA	NA	TRBV19	TRBJ1-1	TGTGCCAGTAGTGGAGGCGAGAGAAGCACTGAAGCTTTCTTT	CASSGGERSTEAFF
TRBD1	NA	TRBV6-6	TRBJ2-3	TGTGCCAGCAGCCCCCCGGACAGGAAGGGGACGCAGTATTTT	CASSPPDRKGTQYF
NA	NA	TRBV19	TRBJ1-5	TGTGCCAGTAGTCCCGGGACGGTTGCGAATCAGCCCCAGCATTTT	CASSPGTVANQPQHF
TRBD1	once	TRBV7-9	TRBJ1-6	TGTGCCAGCAGCCGGACAGGGGGCGCGTATTCACCCCTCCACTTT	CASSRTGGAYSPLHF
NA	NA	TRBV7-9	TRBJ1-6	TGTGCCAGCAGCTTAGGTTCCCCCAATTCACCCCTCCACTTT	CASSLGSPNSPLHF
NA	NA	TRBV28	TRBJ2-1	TGTGCCAGCAGTTTCTTCTCGGCCAGAAGAAACAGCGGGCAGTTCTTC	CASSFFSARRNSGQFF
TRBD2	once	TRBV2	TRBJ2-1	TGTGCCAGCAACCCAGCATGGGGACTAGCGGGGGCCACAGTTGAGCAGTTCTTC	CASNPAWGLAGATVEQFF
TRBD1	NA	TRBV5-1	TRBJ2-6	TGCGCCAGCAGCTTGGTAAGACAGGGGGTCGAGGCCGGGGCCAACGTCCTGACTTTC	CASSLVRQGVEAGANVLTF
TRBD1	NA	TRBV6-1	TRBJ1-6	TGTGCCAGCAGTGTCCCGGGACAGTTTAATTCACCCCTCCACTTT	CASSVPGQFNSPLHF
NA	NA	TRBV15	TRBJ2-7	TGTGCCACCAGCTCTCACTGGGGCTCCTACGAGCAGTACTTC	CATSSHWGSYEQYF
NA	few	TRBV18	TRBJ2-7	TGTGCCAGCTCACCACCTTCCCTTAGGGGGAACGAGCAGTACTTC	CASSPPSLRGNEQYF
NA	NA	TRBV27	TRBJ1-6	TGTGCCAGCAGTTTTCAAACAAGGGATTCACCCCTCCACTTT	CASSFQTRDSPLHF
TRBD2	NA	TRBV9	TRBJ2-5	TGTGCCAGCAGCGTATTTCCGGGACTAGCGGAAGAGACCCAGTACTTC	CASSVFPGLAEETQYF
NA	NA	TRBV14	TRBJ1-6	TGTGCCAGCAGCCAAGATTTGCGGTCGGGTTCACCCCTCCACTTT	CASSQDLRSGSPLHF
NA	NA	TRBV5-1	TRBJ1-1	TGCGCCAGCAGCTTGGAACGGGGGGTCATGGACACTGAAGCTTTCTTT	CASSLERGVMDTEAFF
NA	NA	TRBV2	TRBJ1-4	TGTGCCAGCAGGAGGACAGTTTCAACAACTAATGAAAAACTGTTTTTT	CASRRTVSTTNEKLFF
NA	NA	TRBV6-1	TRBJ1-4	TGTGCCAGCAGTGAAGTTATTGAAAAACTGTTTTTT	CASSEVIEKLFF
NA	NA	TRBV29-1	TRBJ2-5	TGCAGCGTTGTGGCAGTCCAAGAGACCCAGTACTTC	CSVVAVQETQYF
TRBD1	NA	TRBV5-1	TRBJ2-1	TGCGCCAGCAGAAAACGACAGGGTTACAATGAGCAGTTCTTC	CASRKRQGYNEQFF
NA	NA	TRBV7-9	TRBJ2-3	TGTGCCAGCAGCCAAATCGGGGGTACGCAGTATTTT	CASSQIGGTQYF
TRBD2	NA	TRBV7-9	TRBJ2-3	TGTGCCAGCAGCTTAGGGTGGGAGGGGCGCACAGATACGCAGTATTTT	CASSLGWEGRTDTQYF
TRBD1	NA	TRBV6-5	TRBJ1-1	TGTGCCAGCAGCCAGGACAGGAGGAACACTGAAGCTTTCTTT	CASSQDRRNTEAFF
TRBD1	NA	TRBV15	TRBJ2-7	TGTGCCACCAGCGGGACCGGGACAGGGGGCTACGAGCAGTACTTC	CATSGTGTGGYEQYF
NA	NA	TRBV2	TRBJ2-1	TGTGCCAGCGCCCCCGACAGGTACAATGAGCAGTTCTTC	CASAPDRYNEQFF
NA	NA	TRBV18	TRBJ2-3	TGTGCCAGCTCACCTAGCGGAGTACCCACAGATACGCAGTATTTT	CASSPSGVPTDTQYF
NA	NA	TRBV7-3	TRBJ2-7	TGTGCCAGCAGCTTAAGGCCCTCTTCCTCTCGGGGGCGCTACGAGCAGTACTTC	CASSLRPSSSRGRYEQYF
NA	few	TRBV19	TRBJ2-3	TGTGCCAGCGCCGACGCCACAGATACGCAGTATTTT	CASADATDTQYF